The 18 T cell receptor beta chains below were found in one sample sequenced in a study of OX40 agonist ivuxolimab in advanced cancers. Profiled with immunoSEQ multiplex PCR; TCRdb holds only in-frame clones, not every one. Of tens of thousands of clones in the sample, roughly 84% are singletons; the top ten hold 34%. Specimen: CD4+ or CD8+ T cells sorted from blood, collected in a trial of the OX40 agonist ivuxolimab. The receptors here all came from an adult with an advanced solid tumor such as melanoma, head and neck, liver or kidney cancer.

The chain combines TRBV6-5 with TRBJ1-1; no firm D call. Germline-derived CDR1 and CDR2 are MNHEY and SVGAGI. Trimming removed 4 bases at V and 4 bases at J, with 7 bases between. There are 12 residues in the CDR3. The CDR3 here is CASSFAGTEAFF. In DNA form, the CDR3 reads TGTGCCAGCAGTTTCGCCGGCACTGAAGCTTTCTTT.

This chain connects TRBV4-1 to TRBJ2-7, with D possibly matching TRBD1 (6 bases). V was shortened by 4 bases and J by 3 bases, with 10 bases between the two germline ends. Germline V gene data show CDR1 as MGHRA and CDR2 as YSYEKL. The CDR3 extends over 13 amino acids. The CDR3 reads CASSLTGSYEQYF. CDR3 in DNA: TGCGCCAGCAGCCTTACAGGGAGCTACGAGCAGTACTTC.

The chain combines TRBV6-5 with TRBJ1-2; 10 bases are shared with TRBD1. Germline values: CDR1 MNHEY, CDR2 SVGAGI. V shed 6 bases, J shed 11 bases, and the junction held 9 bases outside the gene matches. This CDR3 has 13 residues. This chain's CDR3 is CASSRQGAREYTF. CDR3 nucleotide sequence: TGTGCCAGCAGCCGACAGGGGGCGCGGGAGTACACCTTC.

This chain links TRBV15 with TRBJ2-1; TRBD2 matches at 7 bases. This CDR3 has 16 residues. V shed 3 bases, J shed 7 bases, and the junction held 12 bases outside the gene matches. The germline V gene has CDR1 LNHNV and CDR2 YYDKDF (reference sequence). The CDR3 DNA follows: TGTGCCACCAGCAGGGTAGCGGGCACCGGGGGAAATGAGCAGTTCTTC. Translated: CATSRVAGTGGNEQFF.

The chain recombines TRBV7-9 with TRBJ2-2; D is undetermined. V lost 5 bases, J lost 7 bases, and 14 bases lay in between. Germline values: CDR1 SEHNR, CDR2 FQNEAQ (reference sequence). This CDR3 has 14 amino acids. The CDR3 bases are TGTGCCAGCAGCCCGGCTGAGAGGATCGGGGAGCTGTTTTTT. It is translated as CASSPAERIGELFF. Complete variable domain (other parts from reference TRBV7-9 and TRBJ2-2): DTGVSQNPRHKITKRGQNVTFRCDPISEHNRLYWYRQTLGQGPEFLTYFQNEAQLEKSRLLSDRFSAERPKGSFSTLEIQRTEQGDSAMYLCASSPAERIGELFFGEGSRLTVL.

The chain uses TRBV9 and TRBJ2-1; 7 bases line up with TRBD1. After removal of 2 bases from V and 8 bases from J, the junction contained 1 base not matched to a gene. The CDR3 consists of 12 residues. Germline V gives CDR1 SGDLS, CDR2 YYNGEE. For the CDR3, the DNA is TGTGCCAGCAGCGTTCAGGGGGATGAGCAGTTCTTC. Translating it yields CASSVQGDEQFF. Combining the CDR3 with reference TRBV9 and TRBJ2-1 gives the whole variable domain DSGVTQTPKHLITATGQRVTLRCSPRSGDLSVYWYQQSLDQGLQFLIQYYNGEERAKGNILERFSAQQFPDLHSELNLSSLELGDSALYFCASSVQGDEQFFGPGTRLTVL.

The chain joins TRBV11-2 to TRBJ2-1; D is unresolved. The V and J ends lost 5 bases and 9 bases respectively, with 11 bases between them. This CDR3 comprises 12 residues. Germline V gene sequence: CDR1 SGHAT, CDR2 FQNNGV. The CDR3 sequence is CASSLIGVEQFF. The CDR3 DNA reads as TGTGCCAGCAGCCTGATTGGGGTTGAGCAGTTCTTC.

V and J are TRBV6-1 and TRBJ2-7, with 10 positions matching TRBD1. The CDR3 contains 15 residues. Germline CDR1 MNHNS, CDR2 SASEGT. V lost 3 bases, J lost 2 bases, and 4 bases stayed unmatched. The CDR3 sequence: CASSEGGTGAYEQYF. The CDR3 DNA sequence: TGTGCCAGCAGTGAGGGGGGGACAGGGGCCTACGAGCAGTACTTC.

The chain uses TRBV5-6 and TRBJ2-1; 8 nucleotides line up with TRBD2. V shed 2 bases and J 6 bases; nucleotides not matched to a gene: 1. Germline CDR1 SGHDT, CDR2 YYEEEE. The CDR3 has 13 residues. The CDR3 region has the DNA TGTGCCAGCAGCTTCGGGACTAGCAATGAGCAGTTCTTC. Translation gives CASSFGTSNEQFF. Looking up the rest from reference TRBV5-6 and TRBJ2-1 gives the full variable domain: DAGVTQSPTHLIKTRGQQVTLRCSPKSGHDTVSWYQQALGQGPQFIFQYYEEEERQRGNFPDRFSGHQFPNYSSELNVNALLLGDSALYLCASSFGTSNEQFFGPGTRLTVL.

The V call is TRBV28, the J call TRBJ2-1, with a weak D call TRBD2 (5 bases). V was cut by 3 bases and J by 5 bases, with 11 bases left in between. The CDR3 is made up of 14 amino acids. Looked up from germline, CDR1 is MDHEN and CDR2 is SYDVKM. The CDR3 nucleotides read TGTGCCAGCAGTTTCCGGGGAACGAACAATGAGCAGTTCTTC. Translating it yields CASSFRGTNNEQFF.

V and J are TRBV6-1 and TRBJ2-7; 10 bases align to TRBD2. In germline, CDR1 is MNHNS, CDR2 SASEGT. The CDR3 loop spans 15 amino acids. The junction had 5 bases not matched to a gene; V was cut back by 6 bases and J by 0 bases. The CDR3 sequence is CASRGGTSASYEQYF. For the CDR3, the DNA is TGTGCCAGCAGGGGCGGGACTAGCGCCTCCTACGAGCAGTACTTC.

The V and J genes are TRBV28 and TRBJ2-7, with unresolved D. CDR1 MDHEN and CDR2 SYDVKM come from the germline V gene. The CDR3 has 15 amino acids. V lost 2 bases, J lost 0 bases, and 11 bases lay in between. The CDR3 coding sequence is TGTGCCAGCAGTTTAATGGCTTCTGCCTCCTACGAGCAGTACTTC. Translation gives CASSLMASASYEQYF.

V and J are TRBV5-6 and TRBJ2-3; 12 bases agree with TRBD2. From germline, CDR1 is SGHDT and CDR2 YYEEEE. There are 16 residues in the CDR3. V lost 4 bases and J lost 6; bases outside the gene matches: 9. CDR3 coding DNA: TGTGCCAGCAGCCCTTGGACTAGCGGGGCCCCTGATACGCAGTATTTT. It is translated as CASSPWTSGAPDTQYF.

This CDR3 is CSARTRSSYEQFF. CDR3 sequence (DNA): TGCAGCGCAAGAACTAGGAGTTCCTATGAGCAGTTCTTC. J is TRBJ2-1 and V is TRBV29-1, with a tentative D call TRBD2 (5 bases). V was clipped by 7 bases and J by 8 bases, with 18 bases between them. This CDR3 region has 13 residues. Germline CDR1 reads SQVTM; CDR2 reads ANQGSEA.

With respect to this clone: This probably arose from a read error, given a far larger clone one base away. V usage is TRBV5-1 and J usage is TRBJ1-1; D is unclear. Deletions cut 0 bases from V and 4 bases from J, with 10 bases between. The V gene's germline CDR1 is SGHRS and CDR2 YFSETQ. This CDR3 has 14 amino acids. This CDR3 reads CASSLVAGVTEAFF. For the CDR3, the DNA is TGCGCCAGCAGCTTGGTAGCTGGGGTCACTGAAGCTTTCTTT.

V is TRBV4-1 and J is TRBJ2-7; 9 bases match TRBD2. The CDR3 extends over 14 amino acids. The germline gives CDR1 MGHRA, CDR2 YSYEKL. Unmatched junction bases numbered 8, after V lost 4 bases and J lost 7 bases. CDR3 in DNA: TGCGCCAGCAGCCCGGGACTAGCCCTCGTTGAGCAGTACTTC. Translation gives CASSPGLALVEQYF.

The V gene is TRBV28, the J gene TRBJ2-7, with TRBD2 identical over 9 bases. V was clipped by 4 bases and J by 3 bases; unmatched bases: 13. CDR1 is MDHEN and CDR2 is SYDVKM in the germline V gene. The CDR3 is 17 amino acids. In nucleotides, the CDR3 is TGTGCCAGCAGTTCGCGGCTAGCGGGATATTCGTTCTACGAGCAGTACTTC. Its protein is CASSSRLAGYSFYEQYF.

The CDR3 bases are TGTGCCAGCAGCTATAGACAGTACTCCTACGAGCAGTACTTC. Translation gives CASSYRQYSYEQYF. The chain combines TRBV5-6 with TRBJ2-7; TRBD1 might be the D (5 bases). The CDR3 extends over 14 amino acids. Trimming pared 3 bases from V and 0 bases from J, leaving 10 bases between. Germline V CDR1 and CDR2: SGHDT, YYEEEE.